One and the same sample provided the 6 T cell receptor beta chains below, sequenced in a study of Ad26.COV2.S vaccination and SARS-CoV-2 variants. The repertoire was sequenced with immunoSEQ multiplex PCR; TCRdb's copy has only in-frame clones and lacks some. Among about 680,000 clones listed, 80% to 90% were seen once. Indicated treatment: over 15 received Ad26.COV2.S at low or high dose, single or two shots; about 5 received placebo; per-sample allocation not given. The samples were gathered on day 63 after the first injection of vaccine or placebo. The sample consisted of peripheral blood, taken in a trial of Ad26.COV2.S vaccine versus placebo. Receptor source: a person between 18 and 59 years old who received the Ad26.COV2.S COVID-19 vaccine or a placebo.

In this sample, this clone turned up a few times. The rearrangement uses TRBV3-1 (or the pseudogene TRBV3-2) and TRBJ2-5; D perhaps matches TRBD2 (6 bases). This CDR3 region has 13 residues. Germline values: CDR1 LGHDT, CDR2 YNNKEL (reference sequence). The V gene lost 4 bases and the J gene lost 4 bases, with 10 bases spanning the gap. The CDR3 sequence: CASSRLEVETQYF. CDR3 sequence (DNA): TGTGCCAGCAGCCGACTAGAGGTAGAGACCCAGTACTTC.

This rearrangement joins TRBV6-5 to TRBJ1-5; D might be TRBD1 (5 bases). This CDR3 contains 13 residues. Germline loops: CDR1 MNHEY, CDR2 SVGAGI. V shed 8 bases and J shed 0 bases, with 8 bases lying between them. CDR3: CASGGDSNQPQHF. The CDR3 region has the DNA TGTGCCAGCGGAGGGGATAGCAATCAGCCCCAGCATTTT.

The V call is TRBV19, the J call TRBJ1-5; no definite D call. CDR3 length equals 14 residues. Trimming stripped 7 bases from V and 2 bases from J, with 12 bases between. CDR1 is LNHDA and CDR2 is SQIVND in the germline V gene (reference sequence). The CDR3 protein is CASTAQRGNQPQHF. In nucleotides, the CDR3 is TGTGCCAGTACGGCGCAACGGGGCAATCAGCCCCAGCATTTT.

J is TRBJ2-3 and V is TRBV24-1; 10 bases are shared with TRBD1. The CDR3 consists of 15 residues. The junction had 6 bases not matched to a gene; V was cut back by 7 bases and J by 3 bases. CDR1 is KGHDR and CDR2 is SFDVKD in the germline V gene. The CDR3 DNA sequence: TGTGCCACCAGCCCCCGGGACAGGGGAACAGATACGCAGTATTTT. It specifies CATSPRDRGTDTQYF.

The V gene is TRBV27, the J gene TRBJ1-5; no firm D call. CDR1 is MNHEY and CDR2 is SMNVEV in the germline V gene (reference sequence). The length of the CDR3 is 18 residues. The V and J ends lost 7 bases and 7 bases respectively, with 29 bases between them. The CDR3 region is CASMKISGLELRGQPQHF. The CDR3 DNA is TGTGCCAGCATGAAAATTTCGGGCCTCGAGCTCCGAGGACAGCCCCAGCATTTT.

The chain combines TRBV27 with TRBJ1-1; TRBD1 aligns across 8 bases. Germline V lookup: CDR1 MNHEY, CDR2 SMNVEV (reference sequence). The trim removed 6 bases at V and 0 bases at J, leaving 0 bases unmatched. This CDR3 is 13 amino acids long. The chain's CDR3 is CASSRGLNTEAFF. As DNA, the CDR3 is TGTGCCAGCAGCAGGGGGCTGAACACTGAAGCTTTCTTT.